This T cell receptor beta chain appears in the sequencing data of a study of shared clonotypes between healthy human individuals. The CDR3 length is 13 residues. CDR1 is MNHEY and CDR2 is SMNVEV in the germline V gene (reference sequence). V lost 6 bases, J lost 4 bases, and 3 bases stayed unmatched. Splitting of each subset's genomic DNA was done evenly across several immunoSEQ plates. Authors' methods: Junction-only sequences without quality scores came from ImmunoSEQ, so filtering differed. Repertoires were generated with immunoSEQ multiplex PCR, while TCRdb's copy carries only in-frame clones and drops some. The V and J calls and clone size were taken over from that table, and D and trimming were inferred from the DNA. The sample consists of about 1 million clones, more than 75% of them appearing once. Points on this clone: What it binds is not known.

The authors divided CD4+ cells into CD45RA+ naive and CD45RA-negative memory subsets. Study-wide points: The study's rarefaction showed incomplete sorted-subset sequencing despite large depth.

The sequencing input was memory CD4+ T cells from PBMCs. Subset noted: CD45RA-negative fraction. The chain combines TRBV27 with TRBJ1-2; 9 nucleotides line up with TRBD1. This clonotype was obtained from a man aged 18 to 29 in good health. Some clones in this sample may be carry-over from other donors' samples. The CDR3, as DNA: TGTGCCAGCAGGGGGACAGGGACCTATGGCTACACCTTC. It specifies CASRGTGTYGYTF.